The 11 T cell receptor beta chains given below trace back to one sample, sequenced in a study of blood T cells in healthy people across ages. A second PCR, run for 7 to 11 cycles, used a sample-barcoded 5' primer plus a J-beta primer mix. TCRdb called the 5' RACE reads again in MiXCR, with one record for every CDR3 protein. The table lists hundreds of thousands of distinct CDR3 sequences, 27% of them singletons. A further study also used this sample, focusing on T cells of mothers and their children.

Sequencing was done on a sample of blood. These receptor sequences come from a boy younger than 10 in good health.

This clonotype was seen a handful of times. The V gene is TRBV12-3 or TRBV12-4, the J gene TRBJ1-4; 9 nucleotides agree with TRBD1. This CDR3 contains 13 residues. The V segment lost 6 bases and the J segment 8 bases; nucleotides outside the gene matches: 4. CDR3 protein: CASRWTGAEKLFF. Written as DNA, the CDR3 is TGTGCCAGCAGGTGGACAGGGGCCGAAAAACTGTTTTTT.

The rearrangement uses TRBV7-8 and TRBJ1-6; maybe TRBD1 (6 bases). Germline lookup yields CDR1 SGHVS and CDR2 FQNEAQ. With 7 bases removed from V and 8 bases from J, the gap between germline ends came to 12 bases. The CDR3 length is 13 residues. CDR3 amino acids: CASIGTSDSPLHF. The CDR3 nucleotides are TGTGCCAGCATCGGGACATCGGATTCACCCCTCCACTTT. Together with reference TRBV7-8 and TRBJ1-6, the CDR3 gives the full variable domain: GAGVSQSPRYKVAKRGQDVALRCDPISGHVSLFWYQQALGQGPEFLTYFQNEAQLDKSGLPSDRFFAERPEGSVSTLKIQRTQQEDSAVYLCASIGTSDSPLHFGNGTRLTVT.

A remark on this clonotype: A much bigger clone sits one base away, suggesting this may be a read error. The chain couples TRBV10-3 to TRBJ2-5, with 9 bases lining up with TRBD1. Trimming took 6 bases from V and 11 from J; bases not matched to a gene: 19. This CDR3 has 16 amino acids. The V gene's germline CDR1 is ENHRY and CDR2 SYGVKD. The chain's CDR3 is CAIRGEFGTGYYDQYF. The CDR3 DNA reads as TGTGCCATCAGGGGAGAGTTCGGGACAGGGTACTACGATCAGTACTTC.

The J gene is TRBJ2-5, the V gene TRBV6-1; 10 positions agree with TRBD2. The J call could be wrong; TRBJ2-7 is a better fit for the DNA end. Germline CDR1 MNHNS, CDR2 SASEGT. The CDR3 spans 19 residues. The CDR3 DNA reads as TGTGCCAGCACTCCGAAAGTAGTAGCGGGGGGCCTGATTTCCTACGAGCAGTACTTC. Translating gives CASTPKVVAGGLISYEQYF.

The genes are TRBV11-2 and TRBJ2-1; TRBD2 matches at 11 bases. The J call may not be correct, given that the DNA end is closer to TRBJ2-7. The length of the CDR3 is 17 residues. In germline, CDR1 is SGHAT, CDR2 FQNNGV. Here the CDR3 reads CASSLDRLAGGRYEQYF. As DNA, the CDR3 is TGTGCCAGCAGCTTAGATCGGCTAGCGGGAGGACGATACGAGCAGTACTTC.

This chain connects TRBV7-2 to TRBJ1-6, with 7 bases lining up with TRBD1. Trimming cost V 4 bases and J 9 bases; bases outside gene matches: 9. Per germline, CDR1 SGHTA and CDR2 FQGNSA. The CDR3 sequence is 15 residues long. DNA for the CDR3: TGTGCCAGCAGCTCCCAGGGGGGATCGGGTTCACCCCTCCACTTT. Translated: CASSSQGGSGSPLHF.

J is TRBJ2-5 and V is TRBV5-1, with 8 bases fitting TRBD2. The tail of the sequence fits TRBJ2-1 better, so the J call may be wrong. CDR1 SGHRS and CDR2 YFSETQ come from the germline V gene. The CDR3 contains 15 residues. The CDR3 protein is CASSVSGVDYNEQFF. The DNA of the CDR3 is TGCGCCAGCAGCGTTAGCGGGGTAGACTACAATGAGCAGTTCTTC.

This clonotype was observed a few times. V gene TRBV29-1 combines with J gene TRBJ2-3, with 9 bases identical to TRBD2. The ends lost 7 bases at V and 0 bases at J; junction bases unmatched: 5. The CDR3 runs 14 residues. The germline gives CDR1 SQVTM, CDR2 ANQGSEA. The CDR3, as DNA: TGCAGCGCCCTTAGCGGGAGAAGCACAGATACGCAGTATTTT. It translates to CSALSGRSTDTQYF.

The chain links TRBV29-1 to TRBJ1-4, with TRBD1 as a possible D gene (5 bases). The germline CDR1 and CDR2 sequences are SQVTM and ANQGSEA. V lost 1 base and J 8 bases, leaving 11 bases between the germline ends. This CDR3 comprises 13 residues. The CDR3 reads CSVEGQGSEKLFF. Written as DNA, the CDR3 is TGCAGCGTTGAAGGGCAGGGAAGCGAAAAACTGTTTTTT.

In this sample, this clonotype turned up many times. An end of the junction differs from the germline gene, which may be a read error. The rearrangement joins TRBV5-1 to TRBJ2-3, with no clear D. CDR3 length: 12 amino acids. From germline, CDR1 is SGHRS and CDR2 YFSETQ. Here the CDR3 reads CASSTSTDTQYF. Here the CDR3 DNA reads TGTGCCAGCAGCACTAGCACAGATACGCAGTATTTT. Combining the CDR3 with reference TRBV5-1 and TRBJ2-3 gives the whole variable domain KAGVTQTPRYLIKTRGQQVTLSCSPISGHRSVSWYQQTPGQGLQFLFEYFSETQRNKGNFPGRFSGRQFSNSRSEMNVSTLELGDSALYLCASSTSTDTQYFGPGTRLTVL.

The table lists this clonotype with a few counts. The gene calls are TRBV27 and TRBJ1-4; D is ambiguous. The CDR3 spans 16 residues. CDR1 and CDR2 (germline): MNHEY, SMNVEV (reference sequence). The V end was cut by 4 bases, the J end by 6 bases, with 18 bases between. CDR3 sequence reads: CASSSAGPRTYEKLFF. In DNA, the CDR3 is TGTGCCAGCAGTTCCGCGGGCCCCCGCACGTATGAAAAACTGTTTTTT.